This T cell receptor (beta chain) emerged from a study of T cells after yellow fever vaccination. Overall study findings and caveats: CD4 and CD8 compartments shared a small share of clonotypes, likely from convergent recombination.

TCRdb ran MiXCR on the 5' RACE reads and lists one entry per CDR3 protein. The table includes 600,000 to 750,000 distinct CDR3 sequences, 12% detected once. V was pared by 5 bases and J by 4 bases, with 10 bases between. Germline CDR1 reads DFQATT; CDR2 reads SNEGSKA (reference sequence). CDR3 length equals 12 residues. The sample holds a few counts of this clonotype. Its antigen is unidentified. Sequenced material: PBMCs, taken on the day of the yellow fever booster vaccination. The TCR comes from a young man who received the YFV17D yellow fever vaccine. The chain has TRBV20-1 and TRBJ2-3, with D possibly TRBD2 on 5 matching bases. The CDR3 DNA reads TGCAGTGCTCCCGACTACTCAGATACGCAGTATTTT. It specifies CSAPDYSDTQYF.